Listed below are T cell receptor beta chains from one sample, sequenced in a study of T cell responses to AZD1222 COVID-19 vaccine. Profiled with immunoSEQ multiplex PCR; TCRdb holds only in-frame clones, not every one. The table shows around 80,000 clones, with roughly 85% occurring only once. The sequencing here drew on peripheral blood, taken 28 days after the second AZD1222 dose. All receptors come from an adult who received the AZD1222 COVID-19 vaccine. CDR3s include the opening cysteine and the closing phenylalanine or tryptophan. The D gene is left open where the match is weak. Not all rows give a size; the values are once, few, many and, for expanded clones, a class.

size	D	V	J	DNA	CDR3
NA	NA	TRBV7-9	TRBJ1-2	TGTGCCAGCAGCTCCGGGGCTAACAGCTATGGCTACACCTTC	CASSSGANSYGYTF
NA	NA	TRBV6-2/TRBV6-3	TRBJ2-2	TGTGCCAGCAGTGAGGGCCTAGTGGTTATCACCGGGGAGCTGTTTTTT	CASSEGLVVITGELFF
NA	TRBD1	TRBV19	TRBJ1-1	TGTGCCACCACTACAGGGGACACTGAAGCTTTCTTT	CATTTGDTEAFF
NA	TRBD1	TRBV27	TRBJ2-1	TGTGCCAGCAGCCACAGACAGGGGGATCTTAATGAGCAGTTCTTC	CASSHRQGDLNEQFF
NA	TRBD1	TRBV7-6	TRBJ1-4	TGTGCCAGCAGCTCAAGACAGGGAGAGGAAAAACTGTTTTTT	CASSSRQGEEKLFF
NA	NA	TRBV20-1	TRBJ1-1	TGCAGTGCTACCGAAGACACTGAAGCTTTCTTT	CSATEDTEAFF
NA	TRBD2	TRBV28	TRBJ2-1	TGTGCCAGCAGTTTCTGGGCGGGAGGGAACAATGAGCAGTTCTTC	CASSFWAGGNNEQFF
NA	NA	TRBV6-5	TRBJ2-3	TGTGCCAGCACCCGGACGCACCGGGCAGATACGCAGTATTTT	CASTRTHRADTQYF
NA	NA	TRBV9	TRBJ2-5	TGTGCCAGCAGTTCTCCTCGGGACTTACAAGAGACCCAGTACTTC	CASSSPRDLQETQYF
NA	TRBD1	TRBV19	TRBJ1-5	TGTGCCAGTACTCCGGGGCGCGGAGGGGGCAGGAGCAATCAGCCCCAGCATTTT	CASTPGRGGGRSNQPQHF
few	NA	TRBV19	TRBJ1-1	TGTGCCAGTAGTATTGCGGTCGGTGGGAACACTGAAGCTTTCTTT	CASSIAVGGNTEAFF
NA	NA	TRBV19	TRBJ1-6	TGTGCCAGTCAATTACAGGTGACAGCTAATTCACCCCTCCACTTT	CASQLQVTANSPLHF
NA	NA	TRBV7-3	TRBJ1-1	TGTGCCAGCAGCTCGATCCAGAACACTGAAGCTTTCTTT	CASSSIQNTEAFF
NA	NA	TRBV27	TRBJ1-4	TGTGCCAGCAGTCCTCACAGGAATGAAAAACTGTTTTTT	CASSPHRNEKLFF
NA	TRBD2	TRBV7-9	TRBJ2-1	TGTGCCAGCAGCTCCCTAGCGGGAGGGCCGCCTGAGCAGTTCTTC	CASSSLAGGPPEQFF